This T cell receptor beta chain is from a study of blood T cell repertoires in COVID-19. Study at large: The study drew acute and convalescent COVID-19 samples from the United States, Italy and Spain. T cells, B-cell-depleted T cells, or PBMCs supplied cDNA or gDNA.

Germline V gene data show CDR1 as SGHVS and CDR2 as FNYEAQ. This CDR3 comprises 13 residues. Trimming removed 5 bases from V and 7 bases from J, with 11 bases in between. Source study methods: Amplification with reference gene primers provided the estimates of nucleated cell counts. Using immunoSEQ multiplex PCR, the repertoire was profiled, and TCRdb retains in-frame clones only, with some absent. That table gives V, J and clone size, and the DNA gave D and trimming. The profile shows 340,000 or so clones, roughly 84% of them singletons. V gene TRBV7-6 combines with J gene TRBJ2-2; tentative D call: TRBD2 (6 bases). This sequence was found in a man aged 50 or older with active or convalescent COVID-19. Material: peripheral blood. CDR3 in amino acids: CASSPREFGELFF. The CDR3 DNA reads TGTGCCAGCAGCCCCCGGGAGTTCGGGGAGCTGTTTTTT.